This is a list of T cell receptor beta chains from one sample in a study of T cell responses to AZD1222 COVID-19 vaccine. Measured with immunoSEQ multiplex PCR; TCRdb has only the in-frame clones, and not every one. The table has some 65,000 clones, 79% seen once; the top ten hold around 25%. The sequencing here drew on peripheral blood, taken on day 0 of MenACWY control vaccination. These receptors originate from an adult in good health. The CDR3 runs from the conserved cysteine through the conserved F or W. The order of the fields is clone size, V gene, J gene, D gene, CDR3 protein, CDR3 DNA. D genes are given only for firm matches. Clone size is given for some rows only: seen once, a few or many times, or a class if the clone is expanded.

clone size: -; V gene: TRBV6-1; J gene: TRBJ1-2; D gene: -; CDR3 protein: CASSEFSRENGYTF; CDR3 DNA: TGTGCCAGCAGTGAATTCAGTAGAGAAAATGGCTACACCTTC
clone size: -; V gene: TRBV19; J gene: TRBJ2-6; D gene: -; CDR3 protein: CASSTAGANVLTF; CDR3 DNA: TGTGCCAGTAGTACAGCTGGGGCCAACGTCCTGACTTTC
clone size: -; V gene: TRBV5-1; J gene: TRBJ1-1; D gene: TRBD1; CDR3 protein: CASSLEGGLYEAFF; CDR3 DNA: TGCGCCAGCAGCTTGGAAGGGGGCCTATATGAAGCTTTCTTT
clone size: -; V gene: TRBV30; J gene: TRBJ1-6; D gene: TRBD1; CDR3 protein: CAWSAGQGYNSPLHF; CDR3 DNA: TGTGCCTGGAGCGCGGGACAGGGATATAATTCACCCCTCCACTTT
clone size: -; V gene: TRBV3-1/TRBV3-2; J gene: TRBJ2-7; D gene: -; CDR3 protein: CASSNNRASYEQYF; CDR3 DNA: TGTGCCAGCAGCAATAATAGGGCCTCCTACGAGCAGTACTTC
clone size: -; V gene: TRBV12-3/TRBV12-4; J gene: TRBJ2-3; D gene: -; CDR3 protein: CASSSWVTDTQYF; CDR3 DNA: TGTGCCAGCAGTTCCTGGGTCACAGATACGCAGTATTTT
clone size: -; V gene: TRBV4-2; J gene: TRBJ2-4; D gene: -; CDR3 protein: CASSQEQRDIQYF; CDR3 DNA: TGTGCCAGCAGCCAAGAACAGAGGGACATTCAGTACTTC
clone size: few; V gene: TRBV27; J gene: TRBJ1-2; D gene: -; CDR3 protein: CASSLSRRRDYGYTF; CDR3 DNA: TGTGCCAGCAGTTTATCACGACGGCGAGACTATGGCTACACCTTC
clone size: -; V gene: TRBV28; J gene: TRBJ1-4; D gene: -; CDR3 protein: CASSLYERGGFNEKLFF; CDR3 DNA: TGTGCCAGCAGTTTATACGAACGGGGGGGCTTCAATGAAAAACTGTTTTTT
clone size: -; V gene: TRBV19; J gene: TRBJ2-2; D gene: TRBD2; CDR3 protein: CASWSLAGGELFF; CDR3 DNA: TGTGCCAGTTGGTCACTAGCGGGGGGGGAGCTGTTTTTT
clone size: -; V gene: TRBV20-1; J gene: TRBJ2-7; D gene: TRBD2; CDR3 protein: CSASISGSAHEQYF; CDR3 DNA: TGCAGTGCTAGTATTAGCGGGAGTGCCCACGAGCAGTACTTC
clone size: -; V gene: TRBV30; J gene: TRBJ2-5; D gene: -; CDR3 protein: CAWSETWEMETQYF; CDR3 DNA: TGTGCCTGGAGCGAAACTTGGGAAATGGAGACCCAGTACTTC
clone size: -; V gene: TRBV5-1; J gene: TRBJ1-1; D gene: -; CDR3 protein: CASSFGPVNTEAFF; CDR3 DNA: TGCGCCAGCAGCTTTGGTCCGGTGAACACTGAAGCTTTCTTT
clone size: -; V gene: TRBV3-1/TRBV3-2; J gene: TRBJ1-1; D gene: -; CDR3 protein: CASSHRGNTEAFF; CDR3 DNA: TGTGCCAGCAGCCACAGGGGGAACACTGAAGCTTTCTTT
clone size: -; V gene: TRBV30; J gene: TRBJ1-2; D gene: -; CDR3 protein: CAGHSRVAGYTF; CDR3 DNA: TGTGCCGGGCACTCTAGGGTGGCTGGCTACACCTTC
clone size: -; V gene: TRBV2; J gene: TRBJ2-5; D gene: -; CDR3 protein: CASSVERGPGETQYF; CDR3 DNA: TGTGCCAGCAGTGTTGAACGAGGGCCGGGAGAGACCCAGTACTTC
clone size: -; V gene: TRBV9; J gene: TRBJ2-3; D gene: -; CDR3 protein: CASSLGGGGTDTQYF; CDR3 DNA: TGTGCCAGCAGCCTGGGGGGCGGGGGCACAGATACGCAGTATTTT
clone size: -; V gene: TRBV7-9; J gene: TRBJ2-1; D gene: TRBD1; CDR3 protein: CASHRGGDEQFF; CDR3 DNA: TGTGCCAGCCACAGGGGTGGCGATGAGCAGTTCTTC
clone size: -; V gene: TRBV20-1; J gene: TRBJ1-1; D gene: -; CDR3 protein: CSASLPGGNTEAFF; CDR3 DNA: TGCAGTGCTAGTCTTCCTGGAGGAAACACTGAAGCTTTCTTT
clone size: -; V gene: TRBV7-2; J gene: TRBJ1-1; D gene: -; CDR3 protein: CASSPLAGRPTEAFF; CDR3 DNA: TGTGCCAGCAGCCCTCTAGCAGGCCGTCCCACTGAAGCTTTCTTT
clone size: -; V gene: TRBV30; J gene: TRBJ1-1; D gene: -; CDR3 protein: CAWSVSGHGLRKNTEAFF; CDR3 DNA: TGTGCCTGGAGTGTAAGTGGTCACGGCCTTCGGAAGAACACTGAAGCTTTCTTT
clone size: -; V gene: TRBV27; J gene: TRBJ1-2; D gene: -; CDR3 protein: CASSPWGGNYGYTF; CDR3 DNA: TGTGCCAGCAGTCCATGGGGGGGGAACTATGGCTACACCTTC
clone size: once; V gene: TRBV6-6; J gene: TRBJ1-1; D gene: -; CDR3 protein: CASTPAGSGTEAFF; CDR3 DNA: TGTGCCAGCACCCCCGCAGGGAGCGGCACTGAAGCTTTCTTT
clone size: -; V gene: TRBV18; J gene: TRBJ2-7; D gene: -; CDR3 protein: CASSPPSPLSYEQYF; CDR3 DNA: TGTGCCAGCTCACCACCGTCCCCACTATCCTACGAGCAGTACTTC
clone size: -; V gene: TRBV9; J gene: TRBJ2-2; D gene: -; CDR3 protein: CASSVEGGELFF; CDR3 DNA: TGTGCCAGCAGCGTAGAAGGCGGGGAGCTGTTTTTT
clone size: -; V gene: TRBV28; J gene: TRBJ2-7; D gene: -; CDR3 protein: CASNNVQGDLSYEQYF; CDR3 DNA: TGTGCCAGCAATAACGTACAGGGAGATCTTTCCTACGAGCAGTACTTC
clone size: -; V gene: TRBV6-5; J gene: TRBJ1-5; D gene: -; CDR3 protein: CASTAGISNQPQHF; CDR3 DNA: TGTGCCAGCACCGCAGGGATTAGCAATCAGCCCCAGCATTTT
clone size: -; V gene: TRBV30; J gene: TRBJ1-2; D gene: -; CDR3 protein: CAWAPGGNGYGYTF; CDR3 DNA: TGTGCCTGGGCCCCCGGGGGGAATGGCTATGGCTACACCTTC
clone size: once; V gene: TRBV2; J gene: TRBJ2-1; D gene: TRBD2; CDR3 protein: CASSVTSGRVNEQFF; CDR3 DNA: TGTGCCAGCAGTGTAACCAGCGGGAGGGTCAATGAGCAGTTCTTC
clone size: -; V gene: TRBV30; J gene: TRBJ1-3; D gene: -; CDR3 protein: CAWTPAGNTIYF; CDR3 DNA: TGTGCCTGGACACCGGCTGGAAACACCATATATTTT
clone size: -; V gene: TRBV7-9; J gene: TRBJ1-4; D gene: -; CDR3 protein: CASSLEGGVDEKLFF; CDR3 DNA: TGTGCCAGCAGCTTAGAGGGCGGGGTTGATGAAAAACTGTTTTTT
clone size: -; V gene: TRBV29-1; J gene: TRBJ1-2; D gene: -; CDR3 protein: CSVNRDTDGYTF; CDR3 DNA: TGCAGCGTAAATCGGGACACTGATGGCTACACCTTC
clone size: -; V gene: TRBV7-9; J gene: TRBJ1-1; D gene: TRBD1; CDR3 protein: CASSTQGAGTEAFF; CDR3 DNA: TGTGCCAGCAGCACACAGGGGGCGGGCACTGAAGCTTTCTTT
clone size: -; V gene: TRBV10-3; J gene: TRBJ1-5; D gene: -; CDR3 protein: CAISDRTGSNQPQHF; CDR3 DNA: TGTGCCATCAGTGACCGGACGGGTTCGAATCAGCCCCAGCATTTT
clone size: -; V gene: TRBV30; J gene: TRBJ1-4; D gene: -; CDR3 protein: CAWTRGGATNEKLFF; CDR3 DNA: TGTGCCTGGACCCGCGGGGGCGCAACTAATGAAAAACTGTTTTTT
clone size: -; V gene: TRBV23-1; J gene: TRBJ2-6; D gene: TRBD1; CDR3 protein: CASSLGQGGPSGANVLTF; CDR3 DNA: TGCGCCAGCAGCTTAGGACAGGGGGGACCCTCTGGGGCCAACGTCCTGACTTTC
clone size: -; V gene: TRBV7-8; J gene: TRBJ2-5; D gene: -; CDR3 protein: CASSSFKGPSGETQYF; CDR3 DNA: TGTGCCAGCAGCTCGTTCAAGGGCCCTTCTGGGGAGACCCAGTACTTC
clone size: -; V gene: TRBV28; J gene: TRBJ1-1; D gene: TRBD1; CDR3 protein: CASSLQGAGTEAFF; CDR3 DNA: TGTGCCAGCAGCTTACAGGGGGCGGGAACTGAAGCTTTCTTT
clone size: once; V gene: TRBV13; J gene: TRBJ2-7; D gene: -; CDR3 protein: CASSLGGGSYEQYF; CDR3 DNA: TGTGCCAGCAGCTTAGGAGGCGGTAGCTACGAGCAGTACTTC
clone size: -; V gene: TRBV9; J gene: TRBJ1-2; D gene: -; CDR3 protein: CASSAGQDSGYTF; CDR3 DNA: TGTGCCAGCAGCGCGGGGCAGGACTCTGGCTACACCTTC
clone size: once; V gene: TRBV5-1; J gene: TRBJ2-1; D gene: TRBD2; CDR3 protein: CASSRTSGSGNEQFF; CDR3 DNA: TGCGCCAGCAGCCGGACTAGCGGGAGTGGCAATGAGCAGTTCTTC
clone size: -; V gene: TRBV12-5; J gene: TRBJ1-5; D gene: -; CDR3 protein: CASGPDSSVSPQHF; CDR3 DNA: TGTGCTAGTGGCCCGGACAGCTCCGTTTCGCCCCAGCATTTT
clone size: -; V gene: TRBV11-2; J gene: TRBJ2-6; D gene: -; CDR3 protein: CASSSTGTGANVLTF; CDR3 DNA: TGTGCCAGCAGCTCTACAGGGACCGGGGCCAACGTCCTGACTTTC
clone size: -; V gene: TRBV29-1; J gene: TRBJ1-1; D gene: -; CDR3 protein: CSVAPMKGGWTMNTEAFF; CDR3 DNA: TGCAGCGTTGCCCCTATGAAGGGAGGGTGGACCATGAACACTGAAGCTTTCTTT
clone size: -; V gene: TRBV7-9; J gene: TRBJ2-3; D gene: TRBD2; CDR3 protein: CASSRGGDTQYF; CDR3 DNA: TGTGCCAGCAGCCGGGGGGGAGATACGCAGTATTTT
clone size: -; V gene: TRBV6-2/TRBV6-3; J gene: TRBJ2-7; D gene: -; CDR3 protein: CASSYGGDLLYEQYF; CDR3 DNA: TGTGCCAGCAGTTATGGAGGAGATCTCCTCTACGAGCAGTACTTC
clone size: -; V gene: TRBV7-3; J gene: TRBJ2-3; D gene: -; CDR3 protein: CASSLPGPQYF; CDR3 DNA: TGTGCCAGCAGCCTCCCGGGACCGCAGTATTTT
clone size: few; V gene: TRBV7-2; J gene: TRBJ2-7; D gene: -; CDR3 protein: CASSLLGGASEQYF; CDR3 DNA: TGTGCCAGCAGCTTACTTGGGGGAGCAAGCGAGCAGTACTTC
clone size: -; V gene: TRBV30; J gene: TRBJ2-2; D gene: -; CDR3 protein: CAWRPDSNTGELFF; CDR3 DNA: TGTGCCTGGAGGCCAGACTCGAACACCGGGGAGCTGTTTTTT
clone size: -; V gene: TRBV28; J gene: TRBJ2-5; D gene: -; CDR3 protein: CASSLLQEQETQYF; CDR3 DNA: TGTGCCAGCAGTTTATTACAGGAGCAAGAGACCCAGTACTTC
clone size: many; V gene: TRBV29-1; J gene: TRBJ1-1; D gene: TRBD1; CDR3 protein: CSLHRGGVNTEAFF; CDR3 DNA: TGCAGCCTTCACAGGGGAGGTGTGAACACTGAAGCTTTCTTT
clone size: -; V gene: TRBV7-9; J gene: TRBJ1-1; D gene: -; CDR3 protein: CASSPGGSVGTEAFF; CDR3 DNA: TGTGCCAGCAGCCCTGGTGGAAGTGTCGGCACTGAAGCTTTCTTT
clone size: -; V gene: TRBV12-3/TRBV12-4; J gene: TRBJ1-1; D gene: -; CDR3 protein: CASRSGAPPQAFF; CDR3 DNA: TGTGCCAGCAGATCCGGGGCCCCACCGCAAGCTTTCTTT
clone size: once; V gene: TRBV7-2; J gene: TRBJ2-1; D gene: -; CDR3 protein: CASSLGFGVSYNEQFF; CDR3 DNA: TGTGCCAGCAGCTTAGGCTTTGGGGTCTCCTACAATGAGCAGTTCTTC
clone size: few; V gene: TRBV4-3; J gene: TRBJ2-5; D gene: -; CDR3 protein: CASSQDLTGGSETQYF; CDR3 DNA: TGCGCCAGCAGCCAAGACCTGACAGGCGGTTCAGAGACCCAGTACTTC